The entry that follows covers one T cell receptor (beta chain) sequence. This sample is part of a study of blood T cell repertoires in COVID-19. The assay was immunoSEQ multiplex PCR, and TCRdb's table has in-frame clones only and misses some. Found here are 290,000 or so clones, roughly 90% of them singletons; the top ten hold about 1.1%. The CDR3 covers 13 residues. Trimming took 2 bases from V and 2 from J, leaving 6 bases between them. Germline V gene lookup returns CDR1 MNHEY and CDR2 SMNVEV (reference sequence). The sequenced sample consisted of PBMCs or T cells enriched from blood (not recorded which). This sequence was found in a woman aged 25 to 45 who had recovered from COVID-19. V and J are TRBV27 and TRBJ1-2, with D maybe TRBD1 (5 bases). The CDR3 DNA sequence: TGTGCCAGCAGTTTAAAGGGGAACTATGGCTACACCTTC. This encodes CASSLKGNYGYTF.